This T cell receptor beta chain comes out of a study of T-cell reconstitution after alpha-beta-depleted transplantation in children listed by TCRdb under 2016. About the study as a whole: Using TCR repertoire profiling, the study quantitatively followed how T-cell immune reconstitution unfolded in children after TCRalphabeta/CD19-depleted allogeneic hematopoietic cell transplantation. On the study overall, not on this receptor specifically: Over the following months the frequencies of hyperexpanded clones went down, and after one year T-cell counts and TCRbeta diversity were mostly credited to newly produced T cells. In some patients, the high TCRbeta diversity seen at day 60 was put down to recipient T cells and intrathymic progenitors that had survived conditioning. The apparently early recovery of alphabetaT-cell counts about two months after transplant reportedly depended on only several hundred rapidly expanded clones that came from non-depleted graft cells.

A few counts support this clonotype. Its antigen is still unknown. There are no base qualities to consult, and no much larger clone falls within one base. From cysteine to phenylalanine, the CDR3 is 14 amino acids long. CDR3 DNA is the only sequence kept; it has 42 bases, read in frame from the first base. V is trimmed back by 5 bases and J by 12 bases, and the junction contains 4 bases that no gene match accounts for. The treatment or condition label, as the study defines it: allogeneic hematopoietic cell transplantation with graft depleted of TCRalphabeta T cells and CD19 B cells. Transplant recipients were children who received TCRalphabeta/CD19-depleted allogeneic hematopoietic cell grafts. The library was generated by PCR. Sequencing instrument: Illumina HiSeq 2500. TCR library preparation used molecular barcoding, with unique molecular identifiers applied to normalize quantification of the TCRbeta repertoire. TCRdb reprocessing: public reads trimmed at Q25 with fastp, clones called with MiXCR, in-frame beta chains kept. Rows merge per CDR3 protein into single entries with the most common DNA and genes. This sample holds 500,000 to 650,000 distinct CDR3 sequences; 10% to 15% were observed only once. The top ten hold about 2.2% of the sample.

Here the chain combines TRBV12-3 or TRBV12-4 and TRBJ2-1; 16 middle bases align to TRBD2. The clonotype was recovered from a male patient between 10 and 17 years old who had a stem cell transplant for acute myeloid leukemia, so the T cells may come from the graft donor. The source was PBMCs, mostly from graft donor cells, collected 360 days after TCRalphabeta/CD19-depleted stem cell transplant. CDR3 sequence: CASSGTSGGVGQFF. The sequenced DNA is TGTGCCAGCAGTGGGACTAGCGGGGGGGTTGGGCAGTTCTTC.